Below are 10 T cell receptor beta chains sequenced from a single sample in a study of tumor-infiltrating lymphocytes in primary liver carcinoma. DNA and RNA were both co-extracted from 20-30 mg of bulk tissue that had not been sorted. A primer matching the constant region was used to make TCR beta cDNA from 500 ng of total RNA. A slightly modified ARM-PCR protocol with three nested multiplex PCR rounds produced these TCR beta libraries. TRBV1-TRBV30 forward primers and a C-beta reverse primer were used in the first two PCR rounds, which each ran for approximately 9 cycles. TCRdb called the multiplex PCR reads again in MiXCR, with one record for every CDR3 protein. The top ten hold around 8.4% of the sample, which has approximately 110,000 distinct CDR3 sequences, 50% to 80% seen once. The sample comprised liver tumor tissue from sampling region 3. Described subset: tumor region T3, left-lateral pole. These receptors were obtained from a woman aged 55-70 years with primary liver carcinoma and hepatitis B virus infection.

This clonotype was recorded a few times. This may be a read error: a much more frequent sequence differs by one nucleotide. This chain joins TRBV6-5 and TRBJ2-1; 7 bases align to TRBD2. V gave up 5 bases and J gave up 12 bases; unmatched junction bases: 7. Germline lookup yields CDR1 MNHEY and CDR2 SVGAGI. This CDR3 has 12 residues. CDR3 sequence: CASSQGLVGQFF. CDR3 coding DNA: TGTGCCAGCAGTCAAGGACTAGTGGGGCAGTTCTTC.

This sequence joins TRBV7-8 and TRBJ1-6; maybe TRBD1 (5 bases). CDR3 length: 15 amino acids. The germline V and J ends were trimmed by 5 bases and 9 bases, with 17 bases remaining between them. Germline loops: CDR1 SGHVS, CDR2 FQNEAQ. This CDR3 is CASSVEQGPSSPLHF. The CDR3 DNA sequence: TGTGCCAGCAGCGTTGAGCAGGGTCCGAGTTCACCCCTCCACTTT.

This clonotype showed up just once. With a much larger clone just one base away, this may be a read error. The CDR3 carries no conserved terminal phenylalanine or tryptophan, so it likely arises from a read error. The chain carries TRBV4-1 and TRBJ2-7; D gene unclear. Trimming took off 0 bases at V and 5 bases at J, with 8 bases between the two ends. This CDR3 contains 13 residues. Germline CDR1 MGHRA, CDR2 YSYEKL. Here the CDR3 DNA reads TGCGCCAGCAGCCAAGACTACTTGAACGAGCAGTACCTC. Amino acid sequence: CASSQDYLNEQYL.

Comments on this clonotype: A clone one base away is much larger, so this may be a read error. CDR3 nucleotides: TGTGCCAGCTCCGGGACTAGCGGGAGCTCCTACGAGCAGTACTTC. It yields the protein CASSGTSGSSYEQYF. The gene calls are TRBV12-3 or TRBV12-4 and TRBJ2-7; TRBD2 aligns across 14 bases. This CDR3 is 15 amino acids long. Trimming at V came to 8 bases and at J to 0 bases, leaving 3 bases not matched to a gene.

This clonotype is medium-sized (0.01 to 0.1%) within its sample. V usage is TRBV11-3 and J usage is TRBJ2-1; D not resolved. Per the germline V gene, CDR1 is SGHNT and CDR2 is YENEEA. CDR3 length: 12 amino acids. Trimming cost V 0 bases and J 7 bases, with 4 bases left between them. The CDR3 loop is CASSLEGNEQFF. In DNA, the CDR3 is TGTGCCAGCAGCTTAGAAGGGAATGAGCAGTTCTTC.

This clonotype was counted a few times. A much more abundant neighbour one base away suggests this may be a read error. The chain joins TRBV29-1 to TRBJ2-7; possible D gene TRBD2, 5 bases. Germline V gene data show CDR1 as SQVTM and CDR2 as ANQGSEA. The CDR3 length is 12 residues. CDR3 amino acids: CSVSSVGYGQYF. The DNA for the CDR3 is TGCAGCGTTAGTAGCGTTGGCTACGGGCAGTACTTC.

Here the CDR3 reads CASSFRLAGGRYEQYF. The DNA of the CDR3 is TGTGCCAGCAGTTTTAGGCTAGCGGGAGGGCGTTACGAGCAGTACTTC. V gene TRBV28 combines with J gene TRBJ2-7; 12 positions match TRBD2. Germline loops: CDR1 MDHEN, CDR2 SYDVKM. V lost 3 bases and J lost 4; bases outside the gene matches: 7. This CDR3 has 16 residues. The whole variable domain, filled in from reference TRBV28 and TRBJ2-7, reads DVKVTQSSRYLVKRTGEKVFLECVQDMDHENMFWYRQDPGLGLRLIYFSYDVKMKEKGDIPEGYSVSREKKERFSLILESASTNQTSMYLCASSFRLAGGRYEQYFGPGTRLTVT.

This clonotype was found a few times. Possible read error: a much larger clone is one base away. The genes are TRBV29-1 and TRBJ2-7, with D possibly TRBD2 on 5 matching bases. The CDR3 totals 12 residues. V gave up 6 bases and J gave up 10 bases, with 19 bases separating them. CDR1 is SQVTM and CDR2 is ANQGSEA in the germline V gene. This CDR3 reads CSVRTGKRDQYF. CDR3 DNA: TGCAGCGTGAGGACCGGGAAGAGGGATCAGTACTTC.

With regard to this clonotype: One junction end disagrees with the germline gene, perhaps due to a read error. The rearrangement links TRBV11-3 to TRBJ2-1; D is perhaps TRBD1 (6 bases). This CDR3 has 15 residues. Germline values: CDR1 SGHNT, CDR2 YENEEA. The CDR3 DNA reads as TGCGCCAGTGCAGACAGGAGGCGAACAGGGAATGAGCAGTTCTTC. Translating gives CASADRRRTGNEQFF.

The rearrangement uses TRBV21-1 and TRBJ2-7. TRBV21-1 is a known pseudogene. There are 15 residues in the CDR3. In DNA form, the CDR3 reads TGTGCCAGCAGCAAAGGGGCTAACTCTTCCTACGAGCAGTACTTC. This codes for CASSKGANSSYEQYF.